A selection of T cell receptor beta chains follows, all from one sample in a study of T cell responses to AZD1222 COVID-19 vaccine. TCRdb's copy holds only in-frame clones and misses some; the assay was immunoSEQ multiplex PCR. The data hold about 140,000 clones, with roughly 89% observed a single time. Source: peripheral blood, taken on day 0 of AZD1222 vaccination. The receptors here all came from an adult in good health. Both conserved end residues are part of each CDR3. The order of the fields is D gene, V gene, J gene, CDR3 protein. A D gene is named only where the DNA matches it firmly.

>-|TRBV11-2|TRBJ2-5
CASSTYQETQYF
>-|TRBV27|TRBJ1-2
CASSLSAASLYTF
>-|TRBV5-5|TRBJ1-1
CASSLEGLLSTEAFF
>-|TRBV7-3|TRBJ1-6
CASSFRDTYNSPLHF
>-|TRBV11-2|TRBJ1-4
CASSLVDRQNEKLFF
>TRBD1|TRBV29-1|TRBJ2-7
CSALTGGASYEQYF
>TRBD2|TRBV9|TRBJ2-1
CASSVASGGLYDEQFF
>-|TRBV10-2|TRBJ1-5
CASRPVAGKDQPQHF
>-|TRBV11-3|TRBJ1-1
CASSLDGTADEAFF
>-|TRBV3-1/TRBV3-2|TRBJ1-5
CASSQDMGANQPQHF
>-|TRBV4-2|TRBJ2-2
CASSHPIGGENTGELFF
>TRBD2|TRBV5-1|TRBJ2-2
CASSLLAGVNTGELFF
>TRBD2|TRBV10-1|TRBJ2-7
CASRVLARASYEQYF
>-|TRBV9|TRBJ2-3
CASSVVEGRTDTQYF
>-|TRBV6-2/TRBV6-3|TRBJ2-7
CASSFSGQSSYEQYF
>-|TRBV19|TRBJ1-4
CASRPWTRGIRSEKLFF
>-|TRBV7-8|TRBJ1-1
CASSLAASYTEAFF
>-|TRBV5-6|TRBJ2-7
CASSFGTTYEQYF
>-|TRBV20-1|TRBJ1-2
CSGGSDYGYTF
>-|TRBV27|TRBJ1-5
CASSFQPQHF
>TRBD1|TRBV6-5|TRBJ1-1
CASSSEDRARNTEAFF
>TRBD2|TRBV6-5|TRBJ2-7
CASSSPGLANYEQYF
>-|TRBV6-6|TRBJ1-3
CASSSKLTGNTIYF
>-|TRBV9|TRBJ2-3
CASSVSQVDTQYF
>-|TRBV19|TRBJ2-2
CATRGTGAPYTGELFF
>TRBD1|TRBV29-1|TRBJ1-2
CSVTGQYYGYTF
>TRBD1|TRBV28|TRBJ1-1
CASSISGGEAFF
>-|TRBV2|TRBJ1-2
CATPDSLVWSNGYTF
>-|TRBV7-3|TRBJ1-2
CASSKDRTNYGYTF
>-|TRBV5-1|TRBJ1-3
CASSSRDGGNTIYF
>TRBD1|TRBV2|TRBJ2-7
CASSTDREKAYEQYF
>-|TRBV14|TRBJ1-2
CASSPGGGPGGYTF
>TRBD1|TRBV27|TRBJ1-4
CASSSLTGVREKLFF
>TRBD1|TRBV9|TRBJ1-2
CASSVGPRDRYPSNYGYTF
>-|TRBV15|TRBJ1-4
CATSRDRESEKLFF
>-|TRBV10-3|TRBJ1-1
CAIRNRDLQAFF
>TRBD2|TRBV6-4|TRBJ2-7
CASSDNWRGGPSPPYEQYF
>TRBD1|TRBV5-4|TRBJ1-5
CASSLLVKQGPPRSNQPQHF
>-|TRBV6-1|TRBJ1-3
CASSVLGAASGNTIYF
>TRBD2|TRBV7-9|TRBJ2-2
CASSVGTSGNEVTGELFF
>-|TRBV7-9|TRBJ1-4
CASSRRGTNEKLFF
>TRBD2|TRBV5-1|TRBJ2-2
CASSFEGLAGPGELFF
>-|TRBV7-9|TRBJ2-5
CASSFKGVETQYF
>-|TRBV7-2|TRBJ1-2
CASSLNPKGGYTF
>TRBD2|TRBV7-8|TRBJ2-7
CASSSGTSGASKYYEQYF
>-|TRBV11-2|TRBJ2-2
CASSSQWVVGELFF
>-|TRBV15|TRBJ1-5
CATSSPGLNQPQHF
>-|TRBV27|TRBJ2-7
CASSLSWQGSYEQYF
>TRBD2|TRBV7-2|TRBJ2-1
CASSLSGRAPRGGEQFF
>-|TRBV11-2|TRBJ1-6
CASSPTDQNSPLHF
>TRBD1|TRBV19|TRBJ2-7
CASSRGQGKGYEQYF
>-|TRBV9|TRBJ1-4
CASSVSATNEKLFF
>-|TRBV7-9|TRBJ1-2
CASSHWSAQGSNYGYTF
>-|TRBV19|TRBJ2-2
CASSIRTENTGELFF
>TRBD1|TRBV7-9|TRBJ2-7
CASSAGTELYEQYF
>-|TRBV5-6|TRBJ2-5
CASSLAEETQYF
>TRBD2|TRBV5-1|TRBJ2-7
CASSSTSGSYEQYF
>-|TRBV3-1/TRBV3-2|TRBJ1-3
CASSQGNTNSGNTIYF
>-|TRBV7-9|TRBJ1-5
CASSLWQGEGINQPQHF